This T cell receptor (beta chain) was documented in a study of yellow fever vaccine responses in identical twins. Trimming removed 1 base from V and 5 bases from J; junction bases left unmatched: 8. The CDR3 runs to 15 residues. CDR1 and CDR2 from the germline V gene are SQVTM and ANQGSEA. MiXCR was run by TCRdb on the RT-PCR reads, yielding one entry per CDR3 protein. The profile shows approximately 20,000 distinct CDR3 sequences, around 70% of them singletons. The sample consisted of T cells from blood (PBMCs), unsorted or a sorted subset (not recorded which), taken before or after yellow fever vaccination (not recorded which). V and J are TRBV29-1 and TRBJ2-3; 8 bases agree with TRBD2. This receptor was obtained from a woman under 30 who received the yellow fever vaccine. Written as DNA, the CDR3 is TGCAGCGTTGAAGGGAGGGCGGGAGGCGGAGATACGCAGTATTTT. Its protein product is CSVEGRAGGGDTQYF.